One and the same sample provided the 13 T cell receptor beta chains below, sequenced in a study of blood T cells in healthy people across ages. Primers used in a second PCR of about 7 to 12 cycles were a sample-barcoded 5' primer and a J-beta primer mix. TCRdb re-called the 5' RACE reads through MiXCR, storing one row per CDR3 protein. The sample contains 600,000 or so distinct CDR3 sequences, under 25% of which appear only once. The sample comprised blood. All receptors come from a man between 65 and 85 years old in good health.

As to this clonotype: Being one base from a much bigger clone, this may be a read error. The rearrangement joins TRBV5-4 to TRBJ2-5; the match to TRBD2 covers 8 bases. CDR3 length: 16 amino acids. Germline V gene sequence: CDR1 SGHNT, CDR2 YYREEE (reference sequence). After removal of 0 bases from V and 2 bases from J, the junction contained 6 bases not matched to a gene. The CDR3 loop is CASSLAGTRAQETQYF. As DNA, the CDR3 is TGTGCCAGCAGCTTGGCGGGGACTAGAGCTCAAGAGACCCAGTACTTC.

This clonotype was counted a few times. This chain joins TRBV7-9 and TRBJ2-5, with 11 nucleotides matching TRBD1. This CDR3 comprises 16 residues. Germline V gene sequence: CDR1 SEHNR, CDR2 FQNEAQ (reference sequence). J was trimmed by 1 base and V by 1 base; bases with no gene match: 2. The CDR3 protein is CASSLGDRGTQETQYF. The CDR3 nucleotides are TGTGCCAGCAGCTTAGGGGACAGGGGGACCCAAGAGACCCAGTACTTC.

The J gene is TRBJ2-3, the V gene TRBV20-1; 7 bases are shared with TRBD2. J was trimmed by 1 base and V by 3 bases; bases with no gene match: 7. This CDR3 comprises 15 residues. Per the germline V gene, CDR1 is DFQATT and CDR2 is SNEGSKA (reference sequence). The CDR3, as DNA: TGCAGTGCTAGTTTGGTGGGAGGGGGCACAGATACGCAGTATTTT. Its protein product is CSASLVGGGTDTQYF.

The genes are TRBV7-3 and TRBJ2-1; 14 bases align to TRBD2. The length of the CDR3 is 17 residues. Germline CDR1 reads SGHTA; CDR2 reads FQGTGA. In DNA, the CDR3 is TGTCAGCCGACTAGCGGGAGGGCTCAGGCCCAATACAATGAGCAGTTCTTC. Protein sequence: CQPTSGRAQAQYNEQFF.

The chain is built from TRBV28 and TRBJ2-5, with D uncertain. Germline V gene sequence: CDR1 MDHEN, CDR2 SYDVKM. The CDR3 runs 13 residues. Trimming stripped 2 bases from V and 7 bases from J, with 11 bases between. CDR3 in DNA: TGTGCCAGCAGTTTAAGTGAGGCCGGGACCCAGTACTTC. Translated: CASSLSEAGTQYF.

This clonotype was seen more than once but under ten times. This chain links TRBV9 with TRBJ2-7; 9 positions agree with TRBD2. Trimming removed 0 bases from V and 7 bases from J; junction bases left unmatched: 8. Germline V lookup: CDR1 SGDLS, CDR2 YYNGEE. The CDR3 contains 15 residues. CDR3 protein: CASSVGSSGTVEQYF. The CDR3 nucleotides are TGTGCCAGCAGCGTAGGTTCTAGCGGGACTGTGGAGCAGTACTTC.

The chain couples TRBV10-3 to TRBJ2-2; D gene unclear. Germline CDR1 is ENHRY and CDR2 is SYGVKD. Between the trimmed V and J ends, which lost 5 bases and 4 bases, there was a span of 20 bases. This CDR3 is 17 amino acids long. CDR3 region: CAISTPKDRSITGELFF. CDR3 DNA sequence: TGTGCCATCAGTACTCCGAAAGACCGAAGTATCACCGGGGAGCTGTTTTTT.

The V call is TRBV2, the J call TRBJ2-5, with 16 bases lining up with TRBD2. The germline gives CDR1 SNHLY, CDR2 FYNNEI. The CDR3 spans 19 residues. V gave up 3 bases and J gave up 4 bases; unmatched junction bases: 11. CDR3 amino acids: CASSERVGTSGRARETQYF. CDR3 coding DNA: TGTGCCAGCAGTGAGAGGGTTGGGACTAGCGGGAGGGCCCGAGAGACCCAGTACTTC. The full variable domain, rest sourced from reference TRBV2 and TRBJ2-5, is EPEVTQTPSHQVTQMGQEVILRCVPISNHLYFYWYRQILGQKVEFLVSFYNNEISEKSEIFDDQFSVERPDGSNFTLKIRSTKLEDSAMYFCASSERVGTSGRARETQYFGPGTRLLVL.

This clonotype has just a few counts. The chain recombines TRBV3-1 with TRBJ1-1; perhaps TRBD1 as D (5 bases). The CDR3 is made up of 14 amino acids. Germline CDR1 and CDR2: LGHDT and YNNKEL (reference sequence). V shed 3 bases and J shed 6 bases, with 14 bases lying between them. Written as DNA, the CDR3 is TGTGCCAGCAGCCACAGGGCCGAGACGCCTGAAGCTTTCTTT. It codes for CASSHRAETPEAFF.

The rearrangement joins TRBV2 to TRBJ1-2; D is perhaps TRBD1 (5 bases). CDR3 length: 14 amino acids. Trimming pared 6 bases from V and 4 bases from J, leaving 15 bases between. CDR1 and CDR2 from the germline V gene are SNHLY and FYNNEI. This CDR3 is CASSSKTGAYGYTF. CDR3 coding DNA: TGTGCCAGCAGCTCGAAAACCGGGGCCTATGGCTACACCTTC.

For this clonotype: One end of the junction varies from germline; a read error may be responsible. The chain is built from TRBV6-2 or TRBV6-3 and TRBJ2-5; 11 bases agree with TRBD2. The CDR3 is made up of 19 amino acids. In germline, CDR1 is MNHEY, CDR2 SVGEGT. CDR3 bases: TGTGCCAGCAGTTACTCGAGTAGCGGGAGGGCCGGGAGTCAAGAGACCCGGTACTTC. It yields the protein CASSYSSSGRAGSQETRYF.

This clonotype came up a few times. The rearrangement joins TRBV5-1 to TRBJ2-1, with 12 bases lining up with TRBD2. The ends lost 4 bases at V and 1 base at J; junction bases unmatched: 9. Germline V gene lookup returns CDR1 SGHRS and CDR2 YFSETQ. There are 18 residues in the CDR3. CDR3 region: CASSERTSGIGSYNEQFF. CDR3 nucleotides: TGCGCCAGCAGCGAAAGGACTAGCGGGATAGGGTCCTACAATGAGCAGTTCTTC.

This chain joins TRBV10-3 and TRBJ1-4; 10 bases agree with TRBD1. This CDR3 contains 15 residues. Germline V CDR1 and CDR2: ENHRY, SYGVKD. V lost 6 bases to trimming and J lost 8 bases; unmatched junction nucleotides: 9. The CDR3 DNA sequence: TGTGCCATCAGGGATGACAGGGGGCTAGGGGAAAAACTGTTTTTT. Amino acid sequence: CAIRDDRGLGEKLFF.